The source of this TCR beta chain is a study of cytomegalovirus exposure and HLA in healthy donors. Study-wide background: Sequencing of roughly 180 million T cells in an earlier analysis found about 120 million unique TCR beta sequences.

PCR amplification relied on 60 Vbeta primers (plus 13 Jbeta primers). Only in-frame clones appear in the TCRdb table, and some are missing; sequencing was by immunoSEQ multiplex PCR. The sample shows 90,000 to 120,000 clones, around 79% of them seen only once. The CDR3 contains 16 residues. Germline CDR1 and CDR2: SGHNT and YYREEE (reference sequence). V shed 0 bases and J 4 bases; nucleotides not matched to a gene: 5. This chain connects TRBV5-4 to TRBJ2-3; TRBD2 aligns across 10 bases. This TCR came from a man in his sixties in good health and CMV-seropositive. The sequenced sample was PBMCs. Here the CDR3 DNA reads TGTGCCAGCAGCTTGGCAACTAGCGGGGTTTCAGATACGCAGTATTTT. Its protein is CASSLATSGVSDTQYF.